The 25 T cell receptor beta chains listed next were all sequenced from one sample in a study of control samples from healthy donors and cancer patients. The data were produced by immunoSEQ multiplex PCR, yet TCRdb's version contains in-frame clones alone and is incomplete. The table includes around 12,000 clones, 85% to 95% detected once. The material sequenced was PBMCs. Receptor source: an elderly man with lung cancer.

This sequence joins TRBV21-1 and TRBJ1-5; the table's D call, TRBD1, has no DNA check behind it. TRBV21-1 is labeled a pseudogene. This CDR3 is built from 15 residues. The CDR3 region has the DNA TGTGCCAGCAGCAGCCGACAGGGACGAAATCAGCCCCAGCATTTT. Its protein is CASSSRQGRNQPQHF.

J is TRBJ1-5 and V is TRBV5-8, with 8 bases fitting TRBD1. V was clipped by 3 bases and J by 4 bases; unmatched bases: 3. CDR3 length: 14 amino acids. CDR1 and CDR2 (germline): SGHTS, YDEGEE. The CDR3 DNA reads as TGTGCCAGCAGCTCGGGACAGGCAAATCAGCCCCAGCATTTT. Translated, it gives CASSSGQANQPQHF.

J is TRBJ1-1 and V is TRBV3-1 (or the pseudogene TRBV3-2); a possible D gene is TRBD1 (6 bases). Germline V lookup: CDR1 LGHDT, CDR2 YNNKEL (reference sequence). CDR3 size: 13 residues. V lost 3 bases to trimming and J lost 6 bases, with 11 bases between them. The CDR3 region is CASSQGGAAEAFF. CDR3 bases: TGTGCCAGCAGCCAGGGGGGGGCGGCTGAAGCTTTCTTT.

The V gene is TRBV5-1, the J gene TRBJ2-1; D gene uncertain. The CDR3 runs to 17 residues. Germline CDR1 reads SGHRS; CDR2 reads YFSETQ. V gave up 4 bases and J gave up 0 bases, with 17 bases separating them. CDR3 sequence: CASSLSHTTNSYNEQFF. In DNA, the CDR3 is TGCGCCAGCAGCCTAAGCCATACAACGAACTCCTACAATGAGCAGTTCTTC.

This chain connects TRBV7-2 to TRBJ1-2; 7 bases are a match to TRBD1. The CDR3 is 14 amino acids. Germline V gene sequence: CDR1 SGHTA, CDR2 FQGNSA. The V segment lost 3 bases and the J segment 7 bases; nucleotides outside the gene matches: 8. In DNA, the CDR3 is TGTGCCAGCAGCTTGGCCAGGGGGACCGGTGGCTACACCTTC. This codes for CASSLARGTGGYTF.

The J gene is TRBJ2-5, the V gene TRBV19; 12 nucleotides line up with TRBD2. There are 19 residues in the CDR3. Per the germline V gene, CDR1 is LNHDA and CDR2 is SQIVND (reference sequence). Trimming cost V 5 bases and J 3 bases; bases outside gene matches: 16. The CDR3 DNA follows: TGTGCCAGTAGTGTGTCCTGGACTAGCGGGGTCAGGGGAGAAGAGACCCAGTACTTC. Translated, it gives CASSVSWTSGVRGEETQYF.

This clone occurred once. The rearrangement joins TRBV27 to TRBJ1-6, with 8 bases matching TRBD1. This CDR3 comprises 17 residues. Germline CDR1 and CDR2: MNHEY and SMNVEV (reference sequence). V trimming: 5 bases; J trimming: 10 bases; junction bases outside the gene matches: 16. CDR3 residues: CASSPLAGGFYPSPLHF. CDR3 in DNA: TGTGCCAGCAGTCCTCTGGCAGGGGGCTTTTATCCCTCACCCCTCCACTTT.

The gene calls are TRBV19 and TRBJ1-4; 11 positions agree with TRBD1. The germline CDR1 and CDR2 sequences are LNHDA and SQIVND (reference sequence). The CDR3 contains 20 residues. V was pared by 2 bases and J by 0 bases, with 11 bases of the junction left unmatched. CDR3: CASSIRRTGGRGSTNEKLFF. CDR3 nucleotide sequence: TGTGCCAGTAGTATAAGGAGGACAGGGGGCAGGGGTTCAACTAATGAAAAACTGTTTTTT.

J is TRBJ1-1 and V is TRBV7-2; D perhaps matches TRBD1 (5 bases). V lost 4 bases, J lost 4 bases, and 13 bases lay in between. CDR3 length: 14 residues. The V gene's germline CDR1 is SGHTA and CDR2 FQGNSA. The CDR3 is CASSSTGGATEAFF. Written as DNA, the CDR3 is TGTGCCAGCAGCTCTACCGGCGGGGCCACTGAAGCTTTCTTT.

The chain employs TRBV5-5 and TRBJ2-1, with 7 bases fitting TRBD1. V gave up 3 bases and J gave up 4 bases; unmatched junction bases: 10. Germline CDR1 and CDR2: SGHKS and YYEKEE (reference sequence). CDR3 size: 16 residues. The CDR3 DNA reads as TGTGCCAGCAGCTCCGAGGGACAGTTAGTTTACAATGAGCAGTTCTTC. Amino acids: CASSSEGQLVYNEQFF.

The chain uses TRBV11-3 and TRBJ1-4; no reliable D call. The length of the CDR3 is 13 residues. In germline, CDR1 is SGHNT, CDR2 YENEEA. V was trimmed by 2 bases and J by 8 bases, leaving 9 bases between them. The CDR3 reads CASSLTDGEKLFF. CDR3 bases: TGTGCCAGCAGCTTAACCGATGGGGAAAAACTGTTTTTT. The full variable domain, its missing parts supplied by reference TRBV11-3 and TRBJ1-4, is EAGVVQSPRYKIIEKKQPVAFWCNPISGHNTLYWYLQNLGQGPELLIRYENEEAVDDSQLPKDRFSAERLKGVDSTLKIQPAELGDSAVYLCASSLTDGEKLFFGSGTQLSVL.

The chain combines TRBV5-1 with TRBJ1-4; D is uncertain. Germline CDR1 and CDR2: SGHRS and YFSETQ. There are 14 residues in the CDR3. V shed 7 bases and J shed 3 bases, with 13 bases lying between them. DNA for the CDR3: TGCGCCAGCGCACCCGGACGGTCTAATGAAAAACTGTTTTTT. It yields the protein CASAPGRSNEKLFF. Full variable domain (missing parts from reference TRBV5-1 and TRBJ1-4): KAGVTQTPRYLIKTRGQQVTLSCSPISGHRSVSWYQQTPGQGLQFLFEYFSETQRNKGNFPGRFSGRQFSNSRSEMNVSTLELGDSALYLCASAPGRSNEKLFFGSGTQLSVL.

The chain couples TRBV5-1 to TRBJ2-5, with a weak D call TRBD2 (7 bases). Trimming left V 5 bases short and J 4 bases short, with 18 bases between. The CDR3 covers 15 residues. Germline loops: CDR1 SGHRS, CDR2 YFSETQ. CDR3 nucleotide sequence: TGCGCCAGCAGACTAGGGGGGGCCGGGGGAGAGACCCAGTACTTC. Its protein product is CASRLGGAGGETQYF.

The chain carries TRBV25-1 and TRBJ2-5, with a tentative D call TRBD2 (7 bases). Looked up from germline, CDR1 is MGHDK and CDR2 is SYGVNS. V was pared by 6 bases and J by 0 bases, with 20 bases between. The CDR3 spans 17 residues. This chain's CDR3 is CASSFGGQGRYQETQYF. In DNA form, the CDR3 reads TGTGCCAGCAGCTTCGGGGGGCAGGGGAGGTACCAAGAGACCCAGTACTTC.

This clone was detected once. The V and J genes are TRBV19 and TRBJ1-5; no reliable D call. In germline, CDR1 is LNHDA, CDR2 SQIVND (reference sequence). CDR3 length: 14 amino acids. Trimming cost V 3 bases and J 9 bases, with 15 bases left between them. CDR3 nucleotides: TGTGCCAGTAGTATCCCCCCAGCTGGGTGGCCCCAGCATTTT. As protein: CASSIPPAGWPQHF.

CDR3 amino acids: CASSPTSGANTGELFF. CDR3 nucleotides: TGTGCCAGCAGCCCAACTAGCGGGGCGAACACCGGGGAGCTGTTTTTT. V usage is TRBV5-4 and J usage is TRBJ2-2; 10 nucleotides agree with TRBD2. Germline trimming cut 4 bases from V and 0 bases from J; bases unmatched to any gene: 3. There are 16 residues in the CDR3. The germline CDR1 and CDR2 sequences are SGHNT and YYREEE (reference sequence). Full variable domain (missing parts from reference TRBV5-4 and TRBJ2-2): ETGVTQSPTHLIKTRGQQVTLRCSSQSGHNTVSWYQQALGQGPQFIFQYYREEENGRGNFPPRFSGLQFPNYSSELNVNALELDDSALYLCASSPTSGANTGELFFGEGSRLTVL.

The rearrangement uses TRBV12-3 or TRBV12-4 and TRBJ1-5; D perhaps matches TRBD1 (6 bases). Trimming stripped 5 bases from V and 6 bases from J, with 11 bases between. The CDR3 sequence is 13 residues long. CDR3 residues: CASSRQGIQPQHF. The DNA for the CDR3 is TGTGCCAGCAGTAGGCAGGGGATTCAGCCCCAGCATTTT.

The chain joins TRBV7-9 to TRBJ2-3; D not certain. Germline V CDR1 and CDR2: SEHNR, FQNEAQ (reference sequence). The V and J ends lost 1 base and 1 base respectively, with 3 bases between them. This CDR3 has 13 residues. The CDR3 DNA sequence: TGTGCCAGCAGCTTAGGCGGCACAGATACGCAGTATTTT. Its protein is CASSLGGTDTQYF.

The V call is TRBV6-2 or TRBV6-3, the J call TRBJ2-3, with no clear D. V dropped 6 bases and J dropped 0 bases, with 4 bases sitting between them. Per the germline V gene, CDR1 is MNHEY and CDR2 is SVGEGT. This CDR3 has 12 amino acids. Here the CDR3 reads CASSPSTDTQYF. The CDR3 DNA follows: TGTGCCAGCAGCCCAAGCACAGATACGCAGTATTTT.

This chain connects TRBV19 to TRBJ2-7, with 10 positions matching TRBD2. The junction had 8 bases not matched to a gene; V was cut back by 2 bases and J by 1 base. The germline V gene encodes CDR1 LNHDA and CDR2 SQIVND (reference sequence). The CDR3 length is 17 residues. This CDR3 is CASSIRSGGEKSYEQYF. The CDR3 nucleotides read TGTGCCAGTAGTATAAGGAGCGGGGGGGAAAAGTCCTACGAGCAGTACTTC.

The chain combines TRBV5-1 with TRBJ2-3; possible D gene TRBD1, 6 bases. V was clipped by 3 bases and J by 3 bases, with 11 bases between them. This CDR3 contains 14 residues. The germline CDR1 and CDR2 sequences are SGHRS and YFSETQ. CDR3 sequence reads: CASSSDSPTDTQYF. DNA for the CDR3: TGCGCCAGCAGCTCGGACAGCCCGACAGATACGCAGTATTTT.

The rearrangement joins TRBV14 to TRBJ2-5, with 7 bases lining up with TRBD2. Germline CDR1 reads SGHDN; CDR2 reads FVKESK. This CDR3 contains 14 residues. Trimming at V came to 1 base and at J to 5 bases, leaving 4 bases not matched to a gene. The CDR3 reads CASSQANGRETQYF. The CDR3 coding sequence is TGTGCCAGCAGCCAAGCGAACGGGAGGGAGACCCAGTACTTC.

The chain carries TRBV5-1 and TRBJ2-4, with D perhaps TRBD1 (7 bases). Per the germline V gene, CDR1 is SGHRS and CDR2 is YFSETQ. The CDR3 spans 14 residues. V was trimmed by 0 bases and J by 8 bases, leaving 12 bases between them. The DNA for the CDR3 is TGCGCCAGCAGCTTGGGACAGGGAGGTGACATTCAGTACTTC. It encodes CASSLGQGGDIQYF.

This clone occurred once. The CDR3 protein is CASSLGLTLEDTEAFF. CDR3 DNA sequence: TGTGCCAGCAGCTTAGGCTTGACACTTGAGGACACTGAAGCTTTCTTT. The V and J genes are TRBV7-9 and TRBJ1-1; D is ambiguous. CDR1 and CDR2 (germline): SEHNR, FQNEAQ (reference sequence). The CDR3 totals 16 residues. V was shortened by 1 base and J by 3 bases, with 15 bases between the two germline ends. The full variable domain, in which reference TRBV7-9 and TRBJ1-1 provide the parts outside the CDR3, is DTGVSQNPRHKITKRGQNVTFRCDPISEHNRLYWYRQTLGQGPEFLTYFQNEAQLEKSRLLSDRFSAERPKGSFSTLEIQRTEQGDSAMYLCASSLGLTLEDTEAFFGQGTRLTVV.

The chain uses TRBV5-1 and TRBJ2-3; 15 nucleotides line up with TRBD2. In germline, CDR1 is SGHRS, CDR2 YFSETQ. V dropped 4 bases and J dropped 3; count of bases not matched to a gene: 3. The CDR3 spans 16 residues. The CDR3 region has the DNA TGCGCCAGCAGCCCAGGACTAGCGGGGGGGACAGATACGCAGTATTTT. As protein: CASSPGLAGGTDTQYF.